The rows below give T cell receptor beta chains drawn from one sample of a study of spatial heterogeneity in lung cancer. Each CDR3 protein is one row after TCRdb ran MiXCR on the 5' RACE reads. This sample has 35,000 to 40,000 distinct CDR3 sequences; approximately 6.8% occur once, and the top ten carry 29%. Specimen: PBMCs, collected at surgery. The receptors were gathered from a female donor with early-stage non-small cell lung cancer. CDR3s include the opening cysteine and the closing phenylalanine or tryptophan. D genes are given only for firm matches. Expanded clones get a size class; other rows say once, few or many, or leave the size out.

few	-	TRBV28	TRBJ2-1	TGTGCCAGCAGTTTTTGGATGGAGGGAGGAAGCTCCTACAATGAGCAGTTCTTC	CASSFWMEGGSSYNEQFF
many	-	TRBV11-2	TRBJ1-2	TGTGCCAGCAGCTTAGGTCCTAACTATGGCTACACCTTC	CASSLGPNYGYTF
few	-	TRBV6-5	TRBJ2-5	TGTGCCAGCAGTTGGGGTTTGAAGCGGGCAAGCCAAGAGACCCAGTACTTC	CASSWGLKRASQETQYF
many	-	TRBV23-1	TRBJ2-7	TGCGCCAGCAGTCTCCCCCCCCCCTACGAGCAGTACTTC	CASSLPPPYEQYF
many	-	TRBV21-1	TRBJ2-2	TGTGCCAGCAGCAAAGCACTAGCGGGAGCAATCGGGGAGCTGTTTTTT	CASSKALAGAIGELFF
-	-	TRBV5-1	TRBJ2-1	TGCGCCAGCAGCTTGGCCGGGAGCGGCTCGGGGCCCAATGAGCAGTTCTTC	CASSLAGSGSGPNEQFF
medium-sized	-	TRBV7-9	TRBJ2-7	TGTGCCAGCAGCTTACCCACTCCGATCGAGCAGTACTTC	CASSLPTPIEQYF
-	-	TRBV15	TRBJ2-7	TGTGCCACCAGCAGCGGGGAATTATACGAGCGGTACTTC	CATSSGELYERYF
many	TRBD1	TRBV29-1	TRBJ1-1	TGCAGCGTTGAAGATGAAGGACAGGGCTGGAACACTGAAGCTTTCTTT	CSVEDEGQGWNTEAFF
-	-	TRBV5-1	TRBJ2-7	TGCGCCAGCAGCCCAAATACCGCCGGGTACGAGCAGTACTTC	CASSPNTAGYEQYF
few	TRBD1	TRBV9	TRBJ1-1	TGTGCCAGCAGCGTAGGGTCACAGGGGGACACTGAAGCTTTCTTT	CASSVGSQGDTEAFF
many	-	TRBV7-9	TRBJ2-1	TGTGCCAGCAGCTCGGGCTCGTCGGGGTACAATGAGCAGTTCTTC	CASSSGSSGYNEQFF
many	TRBD2	TRBV18	TRBJ2-3	TGTGCCAGCTCACCCGGACTAGCGGGAGCTCGCACAGATACGCAGTATTTT	CASSPGLAGARTDTQYF
many	-	TRBV10-2	TRBJ1-2	TGCGCCAGCAGCCTCACTCCTAACTATGGCTACACCTTC	CASSLTPNYGYTF
-	TRBD2	TRBV27	TRBJ2-5	TGTGCCTGCAGTCCCCTGACTAGCGGGGCCTTAGAGACCCAGTACTTC	CACSPLTSGALETQYF
-	-	TRBV5-1	TRBJ2-6	TGCGCCAGCAGCCTCCAGCGATCTGGGGCCAACGTCCTGACTTTC	CASSLQRSGANVLTF
-	TRBD1	TRBV20-1	TRBJ2-7	TGCAGTGCTAGAGATGGGAAGGGGGCCGACTACGAGCAGTACTTC	CSARDGKGADYEQYF
many	-	TRBV9	TRBJ2-5	TGTGCCAGCAGCGTAGCCGCCGGGCTGGGGGGAGAGACCCAGTACTTC	CASSVAAGLGGETQYF
-	TRBD1	TRBV7-9	TRBJ2-1	TGTGCCAGCACCCCCCCATCGTGGGGACAGGAGTACAATGAGCAGTTCTTC	CASTPPSWGQEYNEQFF
few	-	TRBV5-4	TRBJ2-5	TGTGCCAGCAGCCCATCTCTTAGCCGCTCCCAAGAGACCCAGTACTTC	CASSPSLSRSQETQYF
few	-	TRBV11-2	TRBJ2-3	TGTGCCAGCAGCCCTCAGGTGCTAAATACGCAGTATTTT	CASSPQVLNTQYF
many	TRBD1	TRBV20-1	TRBJ1-6	TGCAGTGCCCCGGACAGGGGCTCCTATAATTCACCCCTCCACTTT	CSAPDRGSYNSPLHF
few	-	TRBV7-9	TRBJ2-5	TGTGCCAGCAGCCAAGGACTCCCTGGAGGAGAGACCCAGTACTTC	CASSQGLPGGETQYF
few	-	TRBV15	TRBJ2-3	TGTGCCACCAGCAGAGCCGGGGGCACAGATACGCAGTATTTT	CATSRAGGTDTQYF
many	TRBD1	TRBV28	TRBJ2-1	TGTGCCAGCAGTTCCCGGACAGGCGATCATCTCAATGAGCAGTTCTTC	CASSSRTGDHLNEQFF
many	TRBD1	TRBV2	TRBJ1-1	TGTGCCAGCCGGGACAGGGGGGTGAACACTGAAGCTTTCTTT	CASRDRGVNTEAFF
many	-	TRBV12-3/TRBV12-4	TRBJ2-1	TGTGCCAGCAGTTTTTCCAGCGGTGCCTACAATGAGCAGTTCTTC	CASSFSSGAYNEQFF
many	-	TRBV6-1	TRBJ2-3	TGTGCCAGCAGTGAAGCACCCAGGGCTACGCAGTATTTT	CASSEAPRATQYF
few	-	TRBV5-6	TRBJ1-6	TGTGCCAGCAGCAGACGGCTGGGGGAATCACCCCTCCACTTT	CASSRRLGESPLHF
-	TRBD2	TRBV19	TRBJ2-3	TGTTCTAGCGGGAGCACAGATACGCAGTATTTT	CSSGSTDTQYF
few	-	TRBV27	TRBJ1-5	TGTGCCAGCAGTTCCCCCACCCCTCCTGAAAATCAGCCCCAGCATTTT	CASSSPTPPENQPQHF
many	-	TRBV7-9	TRBJ1-1	TGTGCCAGCAGCCCCCGGGGGAACATGAACACTGAAGCTTTCTTT	CASSPRGNMNTEAFF
many	-	TRBV27	TRBJ1-5	TGTGCCAGCAGCGTAAGAGCGGGTGGCAGCATTCAGCCCCAGCATTTT	CASSVRAGGSIQPQHF
many	-	TRBV5-5	TRBJ2-3	TGTGCCAGCAACCAGGACAGCGCAGGAGATACGCAGTATTTT	CASNQDSAGDTQYF
few	TRBD2	TRBV27	TRBJ2-1	TGTGCCAGCAGCCCTGACTGGCGGGGGGATAATGAGCAGTTCTTC	CASSPDWRGDNEQFF
many	TRBD1	TRBV5-1	TRBJ1-1	TGCGCCAGCAGCTTGATTACAGGGGTTTCCGTCACTGAAGCTTTCTTT	CASSLITGVSVTEAFF
many	-	TRBV29-1	TRBJ2-7	TGCAGCGCAGGACACACGATCTACGAGCAGTACTTC	CSAGHTIYEQYF
few	-	TRBV7-6	TRBJ2-3	TGTGCCAGCAGCTTAGGAGCTGGGGGGCCCGGCACAGATACGCAGTATTTT	CASSLGAGGPGTDTQYF
few	-	TRBV6-2/TRBV6-3	TRBJ2-3	TGTGCCAGCAGTGCCGGGGGCACAGATACGCAGTATTTT	CASSAGGTDTQYF
-	TRBD1	TRBV28	TRBJ1-2	TGTGCCAGCAGTACGTCCCGACCTGGGACAGAGGCCGGCTACACCTTC	CASSTSRPGTEAGYTF
many	-	TRBV28	TRBJ2-4	TGTGCCAGCAGTTTGTCCCGGGCAAACATTCAGTACTTC	CASSLSRANIQYF
many	-	TRBV5-1	TRBJ2-4	TGCGCCAGCAGCTTGACTCCCCTAGCCAAAAACATTCAGTACTTC	CASSLTPLAKNIQYF
many	TRBD2	TRBV29-1	TRBJ2-7	TGCAGCGTGGGGACTAGCGGGAGGTTTCAGTACTTC	CSVGTSGRFQYF
many	TRBD2	TRBV5-1	TRBJ2-1	TGCGCCAGCAGCCTCGGGACTAGCGGGGGCCAGGAGCAGTTCTTC	CASSLGTSGGQEQFF
-	TRBD2	TRBV5-5	TRBJ2-3	TGTGCCAGCAGCCTCAGACTAGCGATGAGCACAGATACGCAGTATTTT	CASSLRLAMSTDTQYF
many	-	TRBV29-1	TRBJ2-2	TGCAGCGTTGGGCAGCTAGACACCGGGGAGCTGTTTTTT	CSVGQLDTGELFF
-	-	TRBV11-2	TRBJ2-2	TGTGCCAGCAGCGCCAGATACGGCCCCGGGGAGCTGTTTTTT	CASSARYGPGELFF
many	-	TRBV7-9	TRBJ2-3	TGTGCCAGCAGCTTGTGGGGGGAAGGAGATACGCAGTATTTT	CASSLWGEGDTQYF